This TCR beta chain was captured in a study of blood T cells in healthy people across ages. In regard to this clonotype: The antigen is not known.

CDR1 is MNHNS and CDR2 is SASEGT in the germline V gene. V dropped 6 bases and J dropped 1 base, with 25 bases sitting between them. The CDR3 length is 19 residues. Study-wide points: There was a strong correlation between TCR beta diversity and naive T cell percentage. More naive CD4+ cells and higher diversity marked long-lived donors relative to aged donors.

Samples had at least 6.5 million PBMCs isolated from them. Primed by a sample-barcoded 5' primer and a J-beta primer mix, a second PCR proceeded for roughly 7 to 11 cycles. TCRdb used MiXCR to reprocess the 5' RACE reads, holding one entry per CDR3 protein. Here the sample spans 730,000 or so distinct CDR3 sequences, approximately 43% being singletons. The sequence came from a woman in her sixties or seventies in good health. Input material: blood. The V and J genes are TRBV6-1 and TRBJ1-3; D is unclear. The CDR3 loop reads CASSLWAPDVGLSGNTIYF. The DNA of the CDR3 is TGTGCCAGCAGCCTCTGGGCCCCCGATGTAGGACTTTCTGGAAACACCATATATTTT.